Following are 18 T cell receptor beta chains from one sample sequenced in a study of shared T cell receptors in the human thymus. TCRdb keeps only in-frame clones here, not all; method: immunoSEQ multiplex PCR. This sample has 600,000 to 900,000 clones, with 80% to 90% found just once. The sample also formed part of further work on human thymus T cells.

Sequenced sample: thymocytes. These TCRs come from a girl less than two years old with a congenital heart defect.

The J gene is TRBJ1-5, the V gene TRBV5-4; weak D call: TRBD1 (5 bases). V lost 2 bases and J 7 bases, leaving 7 bases between the germline ends. CDR3 length: 12 amino acids. Germline CDR1 is SGHNT and CDR2 is YYREEE (reference sequence). CDR3 loop: CASSFRGQPQHF. The CDR3 DNA reads as TGTGCCAGCAGCTTTAGGGGCCAGCCCCAGCATTTT.

V usage is TRBV14 and J usage is TRBJ1-2; D not resolved. The CDR3 is 14 amino acids. Trimming cost V 0 bases and J 5 bases, with 10 bases left between them. Germline loops: CDR1 SGHDN, CDR2 FVKESK. The CDR3 spells CASSQDPGAYGYTF. The CDR3, as DNA: TGTGCCAGCAGCCAAGATCCCGGAGCTTATGGCTACACCTTC.

The chain employs TRBV5-4 and TRBJ2-3; 8 nucleotides match TRBD2. The length of the CDR3 is 15 residues. Germline V gene data show CDR1 as SGHNT and CDR2 as YYREEE (reference sequence). V lost 4 bases, J lost 3 bases, and 7 bases stayed unmatched. CDR3 nucleotide sequence: TGTGCCAGCAGCAGACGGGGGGGCCGAACAGATACGCAGTATTTT. This gives the protein CASSRRGGRTDTQYF.

The CDR3 nucleotides are TGTGCCAGCAAGAGGGTCGGGGGCTACGAGCAGTACTTC. Amino acid sequence: CASKRVGGYEQYF. This chain joins TRBV2 and TRBJ2-7; a possible D gene is TRBD2 (6 bases). The CDR3 has 13 residues. Germline loops: CDR1 SNHLY, CDR2 FYNNEI. V shed 7 bases and J shed 3 bases, with 13 bases lying between them.

This chain links TRBV19 with TRBJ1-4; D uncertain. This CDR3 comprises 15 residues. Per germline, CDR1 LNHDA and CDR2 SQIVND (reference sequence). V shed 9 bases and J shed 3 bases, with 17 bases lying between them. The CDR3 spells CASHDEWRANEKLFF. DNA for the CDR3: TGTGCCAGCCATGATGAATGGCGGGCTAATGAAAAACTGTTTTTT.

The chain combines TRBV5-4 with TRBJ2-7; TRBD2 might be the D (5 bases). There are 17 residues in the CDR3. V shed 1 base and J shed 4 bases, with 21 bases lying between them. The germline V gene encodes CDR1 SGHNT and CDR2 YYREEE (reference sequence). CDR3 sequence: CASSLRGLGGGYYEQYF. CDR3 bases: TGTGCCAGCAGCTTGCGGGGTCTGGGCGGTGGCTATTACGAGCAGTACTTC.

The V and J genes are TRBV6-5 and TRBJ2-7; no clear D. The CDR3 runs 12 residues. Between the trimmed V and J ends, which lost 4 bases and 5 bases, there was a span of 9 bases. Germline V gives CDR1 MNHEY, CDR2 SVGAGI. CDR3: CASSSYRHEQYF. DNA for the CDR3: TGTGCCAGCAGTTCCTACCGCCACGAGCAGTACTTC.

This chain connects TRBV9 to TRBJ1-1; 10 bases are shared with TRBD1. This CDR3 comprises 14 residues. V trimming: 3 bases; J trimming: 5 bases; junction bases outside the gene matches: 4. Germline V gene data show CDR1 as SGDLS and CDR2 as YYNGEE. CDR3 in DNA: TGTGCCAGCAGCGGACAGGGGGCTTATACTGAAGCTTTCTTT. Its protein is CASSGQGAYTEAFF.

The chain is built from TRBV6-4 and TRBJ2-1; D unclear. This CDR3 spans 16 amino acids. Germline assignment: CDR1 MRHNA and CDR2 SNTAGT. Trimming removed 5 bases at V and 3 bases at J, with 17 bases between. The CDR3 loop is CASSPNPTYVYNEQFF. The CDR3 DNA follows: TGTGCCAGCAGTCCTAATCCCACTTACGTCTACAATGAGCAGTTCTTC.

The chain links TRBV30 to TRBJ2-1; TRBD2 agrees at 15 bases. Per the germline V gene, CDR1 is GTSNPN and CDR2 is SVGIG (reference sequence). The CDR3 has 17 residues. Unmatched junction bases numbered 11, after V lost 5 bases and J lost 6 bases. Written as DNA, the CDR3 is TGTGCCTGGCAGGGACTAGCGGGGGGCGGAAGGGGCAATGAGCAGTTCTTC. This sequence encodes CAWQGLAGGGRGNEQFF. The full variable domain, with the rest looked up from reference TRBV30 and TRBJ2-1, is SQTIHQWPATLVQPVGSPLSLECTVEGTSNPNLYWYRQAAGRGLQLLFYSVGIGQISSEVPQNLSASRPQDRQFILSSKKLLLSDSGFYLCAWQGLAGGGRGNEQFFGPGTRLTVL.

The V gene is TRBV5-1, the J gene TRBJ1-1; 10 nucleotides match TRBD1. Unmatched junction bases numbered 2, after V lost 0 bases and J lost 0 bases. CDR3 length: 16 amino acids. Germline-derived CDR1 and CDR2 are SGHRS and YFSETQ. The CDR3 is CASSLGDRGVNTEAFF. The CDR3 DNA reads TGCGCCAGCAGCTTGGGGGACAGGGGAGTGAACACTGAAGCTTTCTTT.

The J gene is TRBJ1-2, the V gene TRBV6-9, with D uncertain. CDR1 and CDR2 (germline): MNHGY, SVAAGI. The germline V and J ends were trimmed by 6 bases and 0 bases, with 8 bases remaining between them. The CDR3 loop spans 13 amino acids. The DNA for the CDR3 is TGTGCCAGCAGCCTTTATCCTAACTATGGCTACACCTTC. Translated: CASSLYPNYGYTF.

The V call is TRBV18, the J call TRBJ2-7, with TRBD1 matching over 11 bases. The V gene end was trimmed by 1 base and the J gene end by 3 bases; junction bases not matched to a gene: 2. The germline CDR1 and CDR2 sequences are KGHSH and LQKENI. The CDR3 sequence is 15 residues long. The CDR3 loop is CASSPLGQGDYEQYF. The CDR3 DNA follows: TGTGCCAGCTCACCACTGGGACAGGGGGACTACGAGCAGTACTTC.

The chain couples TRBV28 to TRBJ2-1, with TRBD1 as a possible D gene (6 bases). Trimming pared 8 bases from V and 0 bases from J, leaving 20 bases between. The CDR3 loop spans 17 amino acids. Germline assignment: CDR1 MDHEN and CDR2 SYDVKM. The CDR3 loop reads CASPNATGQSSYNEQFF. CDR3 nucleotides: TGTGCCAGCCCCAACGCGACAGGTCAAAGCTCCTACAATGAGCAGTTCTTC.

The chain uses TRBV14 and TRBJ2-3, with D maybe TRBD1 (6 bases). Trimming cost V 0 bases and J 4 bases, with 20 bases left between them. CDR3 length: 18 residues. Per germline, CDR1 SGHDN and CDR2 FVKESK. CDR3 coding DNA: TGTGCCAGCAGCCAAGAGCGGAAGGGACAACCGGGACCAGATACGCAGTATTTT. Amino acid sequence: CASSQERKGQPGPDTQYF. Full variable domain (rest looked up from reference TRBV14 and TRBJ2-3): EAGVTQFPSHSVIEKGQTVTLRCDPISGHDNLYWYRRVMGKEIKFLLHFVKESKQDESGMPNNRFLAERTGGTYSTLKVQPAELEDSGVYFCASSQERKGQPGPDTQYFGPGTRLTVL.

This sequence joins TRBV2 and TRBJ2-3; the D gene is possibly TRBD1 (6 bases). CDR1 is SNHLY and CDR2 is FYNNEI in the germline V gene. This CDR3 has 18 amino acids. The V and J ends lost 4 bases and 2 bases respectively, with 22 bases between them. The CDR3 sequence is CASSGPPGRQAHTDTQYF. CDR3 sequence (DNA): TGTGCCAGCAGTGGCCCCCCAGGCCGACAGGCCCACACAGATACGCAGTATTTT.

The chain is built from TRBV6-5 and TRBJ2-3; D is possibly TRBD1 (6 bases). CDR1 and CDR2 from the germline V gene are MNHEY and SVGAGI. V was cut by 7 bases and J by 2 bases, with 10 bases left in between. The CDR3 is 13 amino acids. In DNA, the CDR3 is TGTGCCAGCAACCGACAGGCCACAGATACGCAGTATTTT. It translates to CASNRQATDTQYF.

J is TRBJ1-1 and V is TRBV6-1, with no clear D. Per germline, CDR1 MNHNS and CDR2 SASEGT. The CDR3 is 14 amino acids. Trimming took 3 bases from V and 4 from J, leaving 12 bases between them. The CDR3 loop is CASSDHICGTEAFF. In DNA, the CDR3 is TGTGCCAGCAGTGATCACATCTGTGGCACTGAAGCTTTCTTT.